Presented here are 24 T cell receptor beta chains from one specimen sequenced in a study of graft-versus-host responses after intestinal transplantation. Sequenced by immunoSEQ multiplex PCR; TCRdb stores in-frame clones only, minus some. This sample has nearly 25,000 clones, with 40% found just once. Sequencing was performed on alloreactive CD4+ T cells from a mixed lymphocyte reaction culture, taken before intestinal transplant. Subset given: CFSE-low proliferating T cells sorted from roughly six-day pre-transplant mixed lymphocyte reaction (GvH or HvG direction). These receptor sequences come from a human patient who received an intestinal transplant.

This clone has just a few counts. The rearrangement joins TRBV5-1 to TRBJ1-6; 8 bases are shared with TRBD1. This CDR3 comprises 15 residues. Trimming at V came to 0 bases and at J to 8 bases, leaving 4 bases not matched to a gene. The germline V gene encodes CDR1 SGHRS and CDR2 YFSETQ. CDR3 amino acids: CASSLEDRGYSPLHF. In DNA form, the CDR3 reads TGCGCCAGCAGCTTGGAAGACAGGGGATATTCACCCCTCCACTTT.

The chain carries TRBV7-9 and TRBJ1-1; no firm D call. The germline V gene has CDR1 SEHNR and CDR2 FQNEAQ (reference sequence). Trimming left V 2 bases short and J 6 bases short, with 16 bases between. The CDR3 spans 15 residues. CDR3 nucleotides: TGTGCCAGCAGCTTATTTTCAGGAAAGGTCGCTGAAGCTTTCTTT. Encoded protein: CASSLFSGKVAEAFF. The complete variable domain, with remaining parts taken from reference TRBV7-9 and TRBJ1-1, reads DTGVSQNPRHKITKRGQNVTFRCDPISEHNRLYWYRQTLGQGPEFLTYFQNEAQLEKSRLLSDRFSAERPKGSFSTLEIQRTEQGDSAMYLCASSLFSGKVAEAFFGQGTRLTVV.

The rearrangement joins TRBV27 to TRBJ2-1, with a weak D call TRBD2 (5 bases). CDR1 and CDR2 from the germline V gene are MNHEY and SMNVEV (reference sequence). The CDR3 length is 16 residues. Trimming took off 6 bases at V and 1 base at J, with 16 bases between the two ends. In DNA, the CDR3 is TGTGCCAGCAGCACAATCAGCGGTAGATCCTACAATGAGCAGTTCTTC. Translating it yields CASSTISGRSYNEQFF.

This clone has only a few counts. The rearrangement joins TRBV18 to TRBJ2-7; 8 bases align to TRBD1. The germline V gene encodes CDR1 KGHSH and CDR2 LQKENI. This CDR3 has 15 amino acids. The V gene end was trimmed by 3 bases and the J gene end by 6 bases; junction bases not matched to a gene: 10. CDR3 residues: CASSPLGDRGGEQYF. The DNA for the CDR3 is TGTGCCAGCTCACCTCTCGGAGACAGGGGTGGCGAGCAGTACTTC.

This chain joins TRBV19 and TRBJ1-5; 9 nucleotides line up with TRBD1. Germline loops: CDR1 LNHDA, CDR2 SQIVND (reference sequence). Trimming took 2 bases from V and 6 from J; bases not matched to a gene: 11. The CDR3 consists of 17 residues. The CDR3 loop reads CASSILPGQGPIQPQHF. The CDR3 DNA is TGTGCCAGTAGTATATTGCCGGGACAGGGCCCCATTCAGCCCCAGCATTTT.

This clone has more than one count but fewer than ten. The V gene is TRBV19, the J gene TRBJ2-7; 7 nucleotides agree with TRBD1. Germline V CDR1 and CDR2: LNHDA, SQIVND (reference sequence). The CDR3 has 13 amino acids. V lost 3 bases, J lost 2 bases, and 1 base stayed unmatched. CDR3 DNA sequence: TGTGCCAGTAGTATCGGGACAGCCTACGAGCAGTACTTC. Translation: CASSIGTAYEQYF.

The chain recombines TRBV13 with TRBJ2-3; 14 bases line up with TRBD2. The CDR3 runs 16 residues. Germline V gene data show CDR1 as PRHDT and CDR2 as FYEKMQ (reference sequence). V lost 2 bases, J lost 4 bases, and 2 bases stayed unmatched. This chain's CDR3 is CASSLMTSGRADTQYF. DNA of the CDR3: TGTGCCAGCAGCTTAATGACTAGCGGGAGGGCAGATACGCAGTATTTT.

The chain combines TRBV9 with TRBJ1-1; D is perhaps TRBD1 (5 bases). Trimming pared 0 bases from V and 2 bases from J, leaving 11 bases between. This CDR3 has 15 residues. Germline V lookup: CDR1 SGDLS, CDR2 YYNGEE. The CDR3, as DNA: TGTGCCAGCAGCGTAGGGCCGGGACTAAACACTGAAGCTTTCTTT. As protein: CASSVGPGLNTEAFF.

This chain uses TRBV7-3 with TRBJ2-6, with D unresolved. The CDR3 is made up of 14 amino acids. V gave up 2 bases and J gave up 0 bases, with 2 bases separating them. Germline V gene data show CDR1 as SGHTA and CDR2 as FQGTGA. The chain's CDR3 is CASSLHSGANVLTF. The DNA for the CDR3 is TGTGCCAGCAGCTTACACTCTGGGGCCAACGTCCTGACTTTC.

This clone was picked up a small number of times. The chain couples TRBV6-7 to TRBJ1-4, with 9 bases that match TRBD1. TRBV6-7 is an ORF; its function is uncertain. This CDR3 is built from 18 residues. J lost 8 bases, V lost 2 bases, and 15 bases had no gene match. Written as DNA, the CDR3 is TGTGCCAGCAGTTACGGGAGGAACTTCCGGGACAGGGACGAAAAACTGTTTTTT. Translation gives CASSYGRNFRDRDEKLFF.

The chain has TRBV25-1 and TRBJ2-7; TRBD1 matches at 10 bases. The CDR3 runs 15 residues. Germline-derived CDR1 and CDR2 are MGHDK and SYGVNS. Trimming removed 2 bases from V and 2 bases from J; junction bases left unmatched: 3. The DNA for the CDR3 is TGTGCCAGCAGTGAACTAGGGACAGGGGCCTACGAGCAGTACTTC. Translating it yields CASSELGTGAYEQYF.

A few counts support this clone. This chain links TRBV11-2 with TRBJ2-5; D might be TRBD2 (5 bases). Trimming took 2 bases from V and 4 from J, leaving 17 bases between them. The CDR3 is made up of 16 amino acids. The germline gives CDR1 SGHAT, CDR2 FQNNGV. CDR3 protein: CASSLTYVGVRETQYF. The CDR3 nucleotides read TGTGCCAGCAGCTTAACGTACGTGGGAGTGCGAGAGACCCAGTACTTC.

The chain is built from TRBV7-9 and TRBJ2-7; D is unclear. Per the germline V gene, CDR1 is SEHNR and CDR2 is FQNEAQ (reference sequence). CDR3 length equals 11 residues. With 1 base removed from V and 6 bases from J, the gap between germline ends came to 4 bases. In DNA, the CDR3 is TGTGCCAGCAGCTTAGTCTCCGAGCAGTACTTC. Its protein product is CASSLVSEQYF.

The chain uses TRBV7-2 and TRBJ2-5; no definite D call. Trimming took 0 bases from V and 5 from J, leaving 13 bases between them. The germline gives CDR1 SGHTA, CDR2 FQGNSA. The CDR3 runs 15 residues. CDR3 in amino acids: CASSLAGTPWETQYF. The CDR3 DNA follows: TGTGCCAGCAGCTTAGCGGGCACCCCCTGGGAGACCCAGTACTTC.

The sample holds a few counts of this clone. The rearrangement links TRBV5-1 to TRBJ2-7; 12 bases are a match to TRBD2. This CDR3 contains 17 residues. V lost 0 bases, J lost 4 bases, and 8 bases stayed unmatched. The germline CDR1 and CDR2 sequences are SGHRS and YFSETQ. The CDR3 reads CASSLEASGRAGYEQYF. CDR3 nucleotide sequence: TGCGCCAGCAGCTTGGAAGCTAGCGGGAGGGCCGGGTACGAGCAGTACTTC.

V and J are TRBV7-2 and TRBJ1-1; D is unclear. CDR1 and CDR2 from the germline V gene are SGHTA and FQGNSA. Trimming pared 7 bases from V and 0 bases from J, leaving 12 bases between. There are 14 residues in the CDR3. The CDR3 spells CASIGGGMNTEAFF. The DNA of the CDR3 is TGTGCCAGCATAGGTGGAGGCATGAACACTGAAGCTTTCTTT.

The V call is TRBV11-1, the J call TRBJ2-5, with TRBD2 identical over 10 bases. The J segment lost 6 bases and the V segment lost 5 bases, leaving 12 bases of the junction unmatched. In germline, CDR1 is SGHAT, CDR2 FQDESV (reference sequence). The CDR3 loop spans 16 amino acids. This CDR3 is CASSDSAGGPIQTQYF. The CDR3 bases are TGTGCCAGCAGCGACTCAGCGGGGGGGCCTATCCAGACCCAGTACTTC. Drawing the rest from reference TRBV11-1 and TRBJ2-5, the complete variable domain is EAEVAQSPRYKITEKSQAVAFWCDPISGHATLYWYRQILGQGPELLVQFQDESVVDDSQLPKDRFSAERLKGVDSTLKIQPAELGDSAMYLCASSDSAGGPIQTQYFGPGTRLLVL.

This clone occurred a few times. This chain uses TRBV5-1 with TRBJ2-7, with TRBD2 identical over 10 bases. The CDR3 is 14 amino acids. Germline V gives CDR1 SGHRS, CDR2 YFSETQ. V was pared by 5 bases and J by 3 bases, with 5 bases of the junction left unmatched. The DNA for the CDR3 is TGCGCCAGCAGGAGTAGCGGGGGGAGCTACGAGCAGTACTTC. Protein sequence: CASRSSGGSYEQYF.

There are a few counts of this clone. This chain connects TRBV29-1 to TRBJ2-7, with 10 positions matching TRBD1. The CDR3 extends over 12 amino acids. Per germline, CDR1 SQVTM and CDR2 ANQGSEA. V gave up 6 bases and J gave up 6 bases; unmatched junction bases: 5. CDR3 bases: TGCAGCGTATCGGGACAGGGGATCGAGCAGTACTTC. Protein: CSVSGQGIEQYF.

CDR3 DNA: TGTGCCAGCAGCTTTCGGGTTTCGGGAAACTATGGCTACACCTTC. Translation: CASSFRVSGNYGYTF. J is TRBJ1-2 and V is TRBV7-2, with D uncertain. The CDR3 is made up of 15 amino acids. The germline V gene has CDR1 SGHTA and CDR2 FQGNSA. V was pared by 3 bases and J by 2 bases, with 13 bases between.

This sequence joins TRBV19 and TRBJ2-6, with TRBD2 matching over 8 bases. The CDR3 is made up of 17 amino acids. Germline assignment: CDR1 LNHDA and CDR2 SQIVND (reference sequence). V trimming: 3 bases; J trimming: 1 base; junction bases outside the gene matches: 5. CDR3 loop: CASSMASGSSGANVLTF. The CDR3 DNA sequence: TGTGCCAGTAGTATGGCTAGCGGGTCTTCTGGGGCCAACGTCCTGACTTTC. The variable domain in full, completed from reference TRBV19 and TRBJ2-6, reads DGGITQSPKYLFRKEGQNVTLSCEQNLNHDAMYWYRQDPGQGLRLIYYSQIVNDFQKGDIAEGYSVSREKKESFPLTVTSAQKNPTAFYLCASSMASGSSGANVLTFGAGSRLTVL.

The chain links TRBV7-2 to TRBJ1-2; 8 bases map to TRBD1. Germline-derived CDR1 and CDR2 are SGHTA and FQGNSA. CDR3 length: 14 residues. V shed 1 base, J shed 3 bases, and the junction held 1 base outside the gene matches. The CDR3 DNA reads TGTGCCAGCAGCTTAGACAGGGGGTACTATGGCTACACCTTC. Residues: CASSLDRGYYGYTF.

The V gene is TRBV30, the J gene TRBJ2-7; 10 bases are shared with TRBD1. Germline V gives CDR1 GTSNPN, CDR2 SVGIG (reference sequence). The length of the CDR3 is 16 residues. Germline trimming cut 1 base from V and 1 base from J; bases unmatched to any gene: 7. DNA of the CDR3: TGTGCCTGGAGTGGTTTTCGGGACAGGGGATCCTACGAGCAGTACTTC. Its protein product is CAWSGFRDRGSYEQYF.

This chain links TRBV7-2 with TRBJ1-5; 9 nucleotides match TRBD1. This CDR3 spans 15 amino acids. Per the germline V gene, CDR1 is SGHTA and CDR2 is FQGNSA. J lost 1 base, V lost 5 bases, and 3 bases had no gene match. The CDR3 bases are TGTGCCAGCAGCCCACAGGGGGCCAGCAATCAGCCCCAGCATTTT. Protein: CASSPQGASNQPQHF.